This TCR beta chain came from a study of radiation and T cells in renal cell carcinoma. A note on this clone: The antigen remains undetermined.

General study points: In blood, top tumor clones expanded by 2 weeks, shrinking by 4.

Using immunoSEQ multiplex PCR, the repertoire was profiled, and TCRdb retains in-frame clones only, with some absent. The sample lists approximately 140,000 clones, 70% to 90% seen once, with less than 25% in the top ten. Specified time point: baseline pretreatment blood. Indicated treatment: 15 Gy SBRT to primary tumor, nephrectomy 4 weeks later. Radiation-treated patients gave blood at baseline, week 2 and week 4. This renal cell carcinoma was of the clear cell type. Looked up from germline, CDR1 is SGHRS and CDR2 is YFSETQ. V lost 4 bases, J lost 6 bases, and 19 bases lay in between. The CDR3 consists of 15 residues.

Here the sequenced sample was blood, taken from a patient whose treatment included radiotherapy and nephrectomy. The clonotype comes from a woman in her forties or fifties with renal cell carcinoma. This rearrangement joins TRBV5-1 to TRBJ1-2; maybe TRBD1 (5 bases). CDR3 loop: CASSIGTSRHDGYTF. For the CDR3, the DNA is TGCGCCAGCAGCATAGGGACCTCAAGGCACGATGGCTACACCTTC.